The source of this T cell receptor (beta chain) is a study of blood T cell repertoires in COVID-19. Whole-study context: T cells, B-cell-depleted T cells, or PBMCs provided the cDNA or gDNA that served as material.

J was trimmed by 3 bases and V by 7 bases; bases with no gene match: 3. The germline gives CDR1 MNHEY, CDR2 SMNVEV (reference sequence). The CDR3 runs 13 residues. The table came from immunoSEQ multiplex PCR; TCRdb's copy has only in-frame clones and leaves some out. The sample has 68,000 or so clones, roughly 85% seen once; the top ten hold over 30%. The sequenced sample consisted of peripheral blood. The rearrangement joins TRBV27 to TRBJ2-5; 9 bases fit TRBD1. This receptor was obtained from a human donor in a cohort sampled during active COVID-19. CDR3 bases: TGTGCCAGCACCGGGACAGGGAAAGAGACCCAGTACTTC. Its translation is CASTGTGKETQYF.